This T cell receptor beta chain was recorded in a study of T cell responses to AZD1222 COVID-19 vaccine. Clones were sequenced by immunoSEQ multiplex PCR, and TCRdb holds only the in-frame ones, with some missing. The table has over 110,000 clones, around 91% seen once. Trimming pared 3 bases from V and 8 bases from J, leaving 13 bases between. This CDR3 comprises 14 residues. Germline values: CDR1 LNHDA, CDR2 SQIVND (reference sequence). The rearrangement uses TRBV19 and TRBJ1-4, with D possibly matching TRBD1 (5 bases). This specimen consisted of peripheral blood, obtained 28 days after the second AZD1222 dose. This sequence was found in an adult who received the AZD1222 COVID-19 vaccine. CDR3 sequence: CASSMGDYLEKLFF. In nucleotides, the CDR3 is TGTGCCAGTAGTATGGGGGACTACCTGGAAAAACTGTTTTTT.